This TCR beta chain originates from a study of cytotoxic CD8 clonotypes in ibrutinib-treated CLL. Study observations and caveats: Upon ibrutinib response clonality rose, and upon progression it fell back toward baseline. Rare overall, public clonotypes shrank or held steady under therapy.

Here immunoSEQ multiplex PCR was the method, and the copy in TCRdb shows in-frame clones only, minus some. The sample yields some 17,000 clones, under 75% seen once. The CDR3 totals 11 residues. The germline V gene has CDR1 MGHRA and CDR2 YSYEKL. V dropped 1 base and J dropped 8 bases, with 2 bases sitting between them. This clone was counted a few times. What it binds is unknown. Source: PBMCs, taken after 12 months of ibrutinib treatment. V usage is TRBV4-1 and J usage is TRBJ2-2; D not resolved. This sequence originates from a human donor with chronic lymphocytic leukemia. The DNA for the CDR3 is TGCGCCAGCAGCCAAGTGGGGGAGCTGTTTTTT. Residues: CASSQVGELFF.